This T cell receptor (beta chain) was identified during a study of blood T cells in healthy people across ages. The study, taken as a whole, reports: The long-lived group displayed more naive CD4+ cells, plus higher diversity, than the aged donors did. The unknown donor CMV status may have confounded expanded clonotype changes.

This clonotype was picked up a small number of times. Its matching antigen is unknown. Deletions cut 2 bases from V and 0 bases from J, with 6 bases between. Germline lookup yields CDR1 DFQATT and CDR2 SNEGSKA (reference sequence). The CDR3 has 13 residues. Alongside a J-beta primer mix, a sample-barcoded 5' primer served in a second PCR lasting roughly 7 to 11 cycles. From the 5' RACE reads, TCRdb called clonotypes with MiXCR, one entry per CDR3 protein. The sample carries about a million distinct CDR3 sequences, under 40% recorded once. The sequenced sample consisted of blood. The receptor comes from a man aged 18 to 29 in good health. The J gene is TRBJ2-3, the V gene TRBV20-1; tentatively, D is TRBD2 (5 bases). For the CDR3, the DNA is TGCAGTGCTAGACCGGGAAGCACAGATACGCAGTATTTT. Translation gives CSARPGSTDTQYF.